Listed below are T cell receptor beta chains from one sample, sequenced in a study of T cells in Graves' hyperthyroidism and ophthalmopathy. TCRdb ran MiXCR on the multiplex PCR reads and lists one entry per CDR3 protein. The sample contains 490,000 or so distinct CDR3 sequences, 22% of which appear only once. Specimen: blood. Receptor source: a woman aged 65 to 85 with Graves' ophthalmopathy. Both conserved end residues are part of each CDR3. The D gene is left open where the match is weak. Size tells how often a clone was seen (once, few, many) or the class of an expanded clone, and some rows leave it out.

>NA|many|TRBJ2-7|TRBV7-9
CASSFRGVAYEQYF
TGTGCCAGCAGCTTCAGGGGTGTTGCCTACGAGCAGTACTTC
>NA|NA|TRBJ2-5|TRBV11-3
CASSLYGRGLQYF
TGTGCCAGCAGCTTATATGGGCGGGGACTTCAGTACTTC
>NA|few|TRBJ2-5|TRBV29-1
CSVEATRGETQYF
TGCAGCGTTGAGGCGACTAGAGGAGAGACCCAGTACTTC
>NA|few|TRBJ2-7|TRBV7-9
CASSSIDYNLYEQYF
TGTGCCAGCAGCTCGATTGACTACAACCTCTACGAGCAGTACTTC
>TRBD2|few|TRBJ2-1|TRBV5-1
CASSPQLAVEQFF
TGCGCCAGCAGCCCTCAACTAGCGGTCGAGCAGTTCTTC
>NA|NA|TRBJ1-1|TRBV3-1
CASSQDGPAEAFF
TGTGCCAGCAGCCAAGATGGGCCGGCTGAAGCTTTCTTT
>NA|many|TRBJ1-6|TRBV3-1
CASSQDTGNSPLHF
TGTGCCAGCAGCCAAGACACAGGGAATTCACCCCTCCACTTT
>TRBD1|NA|TRBJ1-1|TRBV6-1
CASRTGGSLAFF
TGTGCCAGCAGGACAGGGGGCTCGTTAGCTTTCTTT
>NA|NA|TRBJ2-5|TRBV7-9
CASSRMGGGETQYF
TGTGCCAGCAGCCGAATGGGAGGCGGCGAGACCCAGTACTTC
>TRBD2|many|TRBJ2-1|TRBV5-1
CASSSGGLAGVNEQFF
TGCGCCAGCAGCTCCGGGGGGCTAGCGGGAGTAAATGAGCAGTTCTTC
>TRBD1|NA|TRBJ1-2|TRBV7-6
CASSLEAWDRGQGYTF
TGTGCCAGCAGCTTAGAAGCATGGGACAGGGGTCAAGGCTACACCTTC
>NA|few|TRBJ1-3|TRBV20-1
CSATPAQNSGNTIYF
TGCAGTGCAACCCCGGCGCAGAACTCTGGAAACACCATATATTTT
>NA|many|TRBJ2-3|TRBV20-1
CSAPPGTSVGTQYF
TGCAGTGCGCCGCCCGGGACTTCCGTGGGTACGCAGTATTTT
>TRBD2|NA|TRBJ2-2|TRBV7-9
CASNIAGLNTGELFF
TGTGCCAGCAACATAGCGGGATTGAACACCGGGGAGCTGTTTTTT
>NA|NA|TRBJ1-5|TRBV30
CAWSDRNQPQHF
TGTGCCTGGAGCGATCGCAATCAGCCCCAGCATTTT
>TRBD1|NA|TRBJ1-2|TRBV4-3
CASSQSTGQGRGYTF
TGCGCCAGCAGCCAATCGACGGGACAGGGGAGAGGCTACACCTTC
>TRBD1|many|TRBJ2-7|TRBV28
CASSYRDRTYEQYF
TGTGCCAGCAGTTACCGGGACAGAACCTACGAGCAGTACTTC
>NA|once|TRBJ2-3|TRBV20-1
CSVGGSADTQYF
TGCAGCGTTGGAGGGAGTGCAGATACGCAGTATTTT
>TRBD1|few|TRBJ1-2|TRBV5-1
CASSLQGTGHGYTF
TGCGCCAGCAGCTTGCAAGGGACAGGGCATGGCTACACCTTC
>NA|NA|TRBJ1-2|TRBV20-1
CSASAGIYGYTF
TGCAGTGCTAGTGCGGGGATCTATGGCTACACCTTC
>NA|NA|TRBJ2-6|TRBV10-3
CAISDGHPSGANVLTF
TGTGCCATCAGTGACGGACACCCCTCTGGGGCCAACGTCCTGACTTTC
>NA|NA|TRBJ1-3|TRBV6-2/TRBV6-3
CASSYGGNTIYF
TGTGCCAGCAGTTACGGTGGAAACACCATATATTTT
>NA|NA|TRBJ2-7|TRBV6-2/TRBV6-3
CASTRGSARYEQYF
TGTGCCAGCACTCGGGGTAGCGCCCGCTACGAGCAGTACTTC
>NA|many|TRBJ1-3|TRBV30
CACSGQGNTIYF
TGTGCCTGCTCGGGGCAGGGAAACACCATATATTTT
>TRBD2|many|TRBJ2-3|TRBV2
CASSGGMTDTQYF
TGTGCCAGCAGCGGGGGGATGACAGATACGCAGTATTTT
>NA|NA|TRBJ2-7|TRBV7-9
CASSVSGAYEQYF
TGTGCCAGCAGTGTCAGCGGAGCCTACGAGCAGTACTTC
>TRBD2|many|TRBJ2-5|TRBV12-3/TRBV12-4
CASTVAGGGETQYF
TGTGCCAGCACCGTAGCGGGAGGGGGAGAGACCCAGTACTTC
>NA|NA|TRBJ2-7|TRBV4-1
CASSQGDALGEQYF
TGCGCCAGCAGCCAAGGGGACGCCCTGGGCGAGCAGTACTTC
>NA|few|TRBJ2-5|TRBV6-2/TRBV6-3
CASSTAGPRETQYF
TGTGCCAGCAGTACGGCGGGACCGAGAGAGACCCAGTACTTC
>TRBD2|NA|TRBJ2-1|TRBV5-6
CASSLGTSGSPYNEQFF
TGTGCCAGCAGCCTCGGGACTAGCGGGAGCCCTTACAATGAGCAGTTCTTC
>NA|many|TRBJ1-1|TRBV6-2/TRBV6-3
CASSTGTATEAFF
TGTGCCAGCAGTACCGGGACGGCCACTGAAGCTTTCTTT
>NA|many|TRBJ2-1|TRBV20-1
CSARADSYNEQFF
TGCAGTGCTAGAGCGGACAGTTACAATGAGCAGTTCTTC
>NA|few|TRBJ1-4|TRBV7-9
CASSLSVGEKLFF
TGTGCCAGCAGCTTATCTGTGGGGGAAAAACTGTTTTTT
>NA|many|TRBJ1-5|TRBV7-2
CASSFGRKQPQHF
TGTGCCAGCAGCTTCGGCCGTAAACAGCCCCAGCATTTT
>NA|NA|TRBJ2-7|TRBV7-6
CASSLPRDLDYEQYF
TGCGCCAGCAGCTTACCTCGGGACCTAGACTACGAGCAGTACTTC
>TRBD2|NA|TRBJ2-1|TRBV19
CASSIGLAGGLSEQFF
TGTGCCAGTAGTATAGGCCTAGCGGGAGGGCTCTCTGAGCAGTTCTTC
>TRBD2|once|TRBJ2-5|TRBV7-3
CASSYGGRGAGETQYF
TGTGCCAGCAGCTATGGCGGGAGAGGGGCGGGAGAGACCCAGTACTTC
>TRBD1|NA|TRBJ2-2|TRBV19
CASSITGDTGELFF
TGTGCCAGTAGTATTACAGGGGATACCGGGGAGCTGTTTTTT
>NA|NA|TRBJ2-3|TRBV19
CASSTRTGTDTQYF
TGTGCCAGTAGTACGAGGACTGGCACAGATACGCAGTATTTT
>NA|few|TRBJ1-1|TRBV5-1
CASSSYGRVNTEAFF
TGCGCCAGCAGCTCCTACGGCAGGGTGAACACTGAAGCTTTCTTT
>TRBD1|few|TRBJ1-2|TRBV6-1
CASRAGQGLYGYTF
TGTGCCAGCAGGGCGGGACAGGGTCTGTATGGCTACACCTTC
>NA|many|TRBJ1-1|TRBV24-1
CATSEQGVTEAFF
TGTGCCACCAGTGAGCAGGGAGTCACTGAAGCTTTCTTT
>NA|many|TRBJ1-6|TRBV3-1
CASSPEGGNSPLHF
TGTGCCAGCAGCCCCGAGGGGGGTAATTCACCCCTCCACTTT
>NA|NA|TRBJ1-5|TRBV7-9
CASSLAGTGGYSNQPQHF
TGTGCCAGCAGCTTAGCCGGGACGGGCGGTTATAGCAATCAGCCCCAGCATTTT
>NA|many|TRBJ2-7|TRBV28
CASSAPHYEQYF
TGTGCCAGCAGCGCACCCCACTACGAGCAGTACTTC
>TRBD1|NA|TRBJ2-1|TRBV7-8
CASSEPPGQGEHNEQFF
TGTGCCAGCAGCGAACCCCCGGGACAGGGGGAACACAATGAGCAGTTCTTC
>NA|many|TRBJ1-1|TRBV12-3/TRBV12-4
CASSLTWTEKTEAFF
TGTGCCAGCAGTTTAACCTGGACGGAAAAAACTGAAGCTTTCTTT
>TRBD2|few|TRBJ2-7|TRBV6-9
CASSYVGREVKTNEQYF
TGTGCCAGCAGTTACGTGGGGCGGGAGGTTAAGACGAACGAGCAGTACTTC
>NA|many|TRBJ2-3|TRBV29-1
CSARVSDTQYF
TGCAGCGCCAGGGTTTCGGATACGCAGTATTTT
>NA|few|TRBJ1-1|TRBV5-1
CASKINGARRAFF
TGCGCCAGCAAGATTAATGGGGCCAGGCGGGCTTTCTTT
>NA|many|TRBJ1-5|TRBV6-2/TRBV6-3
CASSPRGGAGQPQHF
TGTGCCAGCAGTCCCCGGGGGGGCGCCGGTCAGCCCCAGCATTTT
>TRBD2|NA|TRBJ2-1|TRBV4-3
CASSQDWLAAGNEQFF
TGCGCCAGCAGCCAAGACTGGCTAGCGGCAGGGAATGAGCAGTTCTTC
>NA|NA|TRBJ2-1|TRBV29-1
CSVGSWDYNEQFF
TGCAGCGTTGGGTCATGGGACTACAATGAGCAGTTCTTC
>NA|many|TRBJ2-1|TRBV20-1
CSARQDSTNEQFF
TGCAGTGCTAGACAGGACTCTACCAATGAGCAGTTCTTC
>NA|many|TRBJ1-1|TRBV3-1
CASSLGRSEAFF
TGTGCCAGCAGCTTAGGACGGAGTGAAGCTTTCTTT
>NA|few|TRBJ1-2|TRBV28
CASSLAGRPSYTF
TGTGCCAGCAGTTTGGCGGGCCGCCCGAGCTACACCTTC
>TRBD2|few|TRBJ2-3|TRBV30
CAWSLRSGISADTQYF
TGTGCCTGGAGCCTCCGTAGCGGGATTTCAGCAGATACGCAGTATTTT